This T cell receptor (beta chain) emerged from a study of T cell responses to AZD1222 COVID-19 vaccine. Between the trimmed V and J ends, which lost 3 bases and 1 base, there was a span of 10 bases. The CDR3 covers 14 residues. The germline V gene encodes CDR1 SGHRS and CDR2 YFSETQ. Study results and caveats: Recipients of AZD1222 seropositive at baseline numbered only 5 or 6.

Some clones are missing from TCRdb's copy, which holds only in-frame ones; the method was immunoSEQ multiplex PCR. The data contain tens of thousands of clones, 80% of them singletons. A note on this clone: No antigen is known for it.

The sequence came from an adult in good health. J is TRBJ1-1 and V is TRBV5-1, with no clear D. This specimen was peripheral blood, taken on day 0 of AZD1222 vaccination. DNA for the CDR3: TGCGCCAGCAGCTCACGCCCGGAGAACACTGAAGCTTTCTTT. Translation gives CASSSRPENTEAFF.